This T cell receptor beta chain was obtained from a study of blood T cell repertoires in COVID-19. On the study more broadly: Material from acute and convalescent COVID-19 was sourced from the United States, Italy and Spain. T cells, B-cell-depleted T cells, or PBMCs provided the cDNA or gDNA that served as material.

Germline V gene lookup returns CDR1 MDHEN and CDR2 SYDVKM. The CDR3 has 14 residues. Germline trimming cut 7 bases from V and 7 bases from J; bases unmatched to any gene: 10. In the original workflow: Nucleated cell number was recorded as an estimate derived from reference gene primer amplification. The table came from immunoSEQ multiplex PCR; TCRdb's copy has only in-frame clones and leaves some out. V and J calls and clone size are given by that table; D and trimming were obtained from the DNA. The data show roughly 120,000 clones, approximately 86% seen once. The receptor was isolated from a woman aged 45 to 65 with active or convalescent COVID-19. Material: peripheral blood. This rearrangement joins TRBV28 to TRBJ1-2; 9 bases match TRBD1. The CDR3 DNA reads as TGTGCCAGCACCCCTACAGGGGGCGTTGGTGGCTACACCTTC. Protein product: CASTPTGGVGGYTF.